These 5 T cell receptor beta chains came from one sample sequenced in a study of T cell responses to AZD1222 COVID-19 vaccine. Only in-frame clones appear in the TCRdb table, and some are missing; sequencing was by immunoSEQ multiplex PCR. The sample has tens of thousands of clones, roughly 88% seen once. This sample comprised peripheral blood, obtained 28 days after the second AZD1222 dose. The receptors originated from an adult who received the AZD1222 COVID-19 vaccine.

The rearrangement uses TRBV7-9 and TRBJ1-3; D uncertain. The CDR3 is made up of 15 amino acids. The V end was cut by 2 bases, the J end by 0 bases, with 8 bases between. Germline CDR1 is SEHNR and CDR2 is FQNEAQ (reference sequence). This CDR3 reads CASSLQAGSGNTIYF. The CDR3 DNA reads as TGTGCCAGCAGCTTACAGGCAGGCTCTGGAAACACCATATATTTT.

The rearrangement joins TRBV18 to TRBJ1-1; D perhaps matches TRBD1 (6 bases). The ends were cut back, 0 bases at V and 4 bases at J, with 15 bases in the middle. Germline V gene data show CDR1 as KGHSH and CDR2 as LQKENI. The CDR3 runs 16 residues. In DNA form, the CDR3 reads TGTGCCAGCTCACCACCCTACAGGGTCTTCGGCACTGAAGCTTTCTTT. Amino acids: CASSPPYRVFGTEAFF.

The CDR3 DNA reads as TGTGCCAGCAATACGGGGTCGTCTGGAAACACCATATATTTT. This gives the protein CASNTGSSGNTIYF. The chain is built from TRBV7-8 and TRBJ1-3, with D unclear. CDR1 and CDR2 (germline): SGHVS, FQNEAQ. The CDR3 sequence is 14 residues long. V shed 7 bases and J shed 1 base, with 11 bases lying between them.

This sequence joins TRBV11-3 and TRBJ2-1, with 8 bases identical to TRBD2. V was pared by 0 bases and J by 9 bases, with 7 bases of the junction left unmatched. Per germline, CDR1 SGHNT and CDR2 YENEEA. This CDR3 contains 15 residues. This CDR3 is CASSLDSGMGTEQFF. The CDR3 coding sequence is TGTGCCAGCAGCTTAGATAGCGGGATGGGTACTGAGCAGTTCTTC. Using reference TRBV11-3 and TRBJ2-1 for the parts outside the CDR3, the full variable domain is EAGVVQSPRYKIIEKKQPVAFWCNPISGHNTLYWYLQNLGQGPELLIRYENEEAVDDSQLPKDRFSAERLKGVDSTLKIQPAELGDSAVYLCASSLDSGMGTEQFFGPGTRLTVL.

The chain has TRBV19 and TRBJ2-1; possibly TRBD1 for D (6 bases). V dropped 8 bases and J dropped 0 bases, with 11 bases sitting between them. The length of the CDR3 is 14 residues. Germline loops: CDR1 LNHDA, CDR2 SQIVND (reference sequence). The CDR3, as DNA: TGTGCCAGTCGCACAGGGCCCTCCTACAATGAGCAGTTCTTC. It is translated as CASRTGPSYNEQFF.